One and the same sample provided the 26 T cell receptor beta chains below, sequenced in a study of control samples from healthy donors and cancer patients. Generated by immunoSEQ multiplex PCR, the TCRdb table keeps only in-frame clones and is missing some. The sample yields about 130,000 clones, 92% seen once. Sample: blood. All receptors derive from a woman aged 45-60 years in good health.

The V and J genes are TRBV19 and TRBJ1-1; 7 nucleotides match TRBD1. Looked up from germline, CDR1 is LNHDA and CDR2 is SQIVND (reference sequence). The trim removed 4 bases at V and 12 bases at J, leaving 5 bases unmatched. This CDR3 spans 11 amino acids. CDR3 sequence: CASSTDRVPFF. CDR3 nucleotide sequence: TGTGCCAGTAGTACTGACAGGGTACCTTTCTTT.

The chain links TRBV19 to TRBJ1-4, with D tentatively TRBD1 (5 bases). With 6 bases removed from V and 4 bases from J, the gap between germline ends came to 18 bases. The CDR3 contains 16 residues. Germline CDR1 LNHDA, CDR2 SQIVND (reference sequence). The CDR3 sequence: CASSNRPGPINEKLFF. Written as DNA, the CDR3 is TGTGCCAGTAGCAATCGACCGGGACCGATTAATGAAAAACTGTTTTTT. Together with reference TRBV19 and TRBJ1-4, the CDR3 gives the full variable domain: DGGITQSPKYLFRKEGQNVTLSCEQNLNHDAMYWYRQDPGQGLRLIYYSQIVNDFQKGDIAEGYSVSREKKESFPLTVTSAQKNPTAFYLCASSNRPGPINEKLFFGSGTQLSVL.

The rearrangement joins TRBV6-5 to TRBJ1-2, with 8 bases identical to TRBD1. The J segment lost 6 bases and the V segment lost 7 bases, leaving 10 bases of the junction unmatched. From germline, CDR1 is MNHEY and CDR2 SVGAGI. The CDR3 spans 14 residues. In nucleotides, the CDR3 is TGTGCCAGCAAAAGACTGGACAGGGCTAATGGCTACACCTTC. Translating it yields CASKRLDRANGYTF.

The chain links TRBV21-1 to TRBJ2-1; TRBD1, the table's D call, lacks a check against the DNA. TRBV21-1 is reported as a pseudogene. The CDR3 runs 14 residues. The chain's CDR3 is CASPEGTGCNEQFF. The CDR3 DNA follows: TGTGCCAGCCCAGAAGGGACAGGGTGCAATGAGCAGTTCTTC.

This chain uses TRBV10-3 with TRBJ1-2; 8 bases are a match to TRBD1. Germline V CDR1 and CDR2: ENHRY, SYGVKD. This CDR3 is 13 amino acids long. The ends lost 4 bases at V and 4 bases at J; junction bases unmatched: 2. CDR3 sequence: CAISAGQGYGYTF. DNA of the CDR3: TGTGCCATCAGTGCCGGACAGGGCTATGGCTACACCTTC.

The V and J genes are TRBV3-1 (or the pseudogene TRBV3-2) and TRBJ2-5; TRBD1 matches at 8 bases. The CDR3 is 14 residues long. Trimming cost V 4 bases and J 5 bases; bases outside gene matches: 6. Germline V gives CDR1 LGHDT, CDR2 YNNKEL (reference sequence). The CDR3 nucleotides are TGTGCCAGCAGCCCCCGGACAGGGACGGAGACCCAGTACTTC. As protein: CASSPRTGTETQYF.

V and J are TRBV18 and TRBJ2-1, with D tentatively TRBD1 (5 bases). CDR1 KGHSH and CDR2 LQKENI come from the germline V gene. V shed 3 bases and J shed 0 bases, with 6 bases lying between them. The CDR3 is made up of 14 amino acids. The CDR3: CASSPTASYNEQFF. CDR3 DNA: TGTGCCAGCTCACCGACAGCCTCCTACAATGAGCAGTTCTTC. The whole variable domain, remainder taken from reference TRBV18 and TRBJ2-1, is NAGVMQNPRHLVRRRGQEARLRCSPMKGHSHVYWYRQLPEEGLKFMVYLQKENIIDESGMPKERFSAEFPKEGPSILRIQQVVRGDSAAYFCASSPTASYNEQFFGPGTRLTVL.

Written as DNA, the CDR3 is TGCGCCAGCTCTAATGGGGGATCGGGGACCCAGTACTTC. It encodes CASSNGGSGTQYF. The V and J genes are TRBV5-1 and TRBJ2-5; possibly TRBD1 or TRBD2 for D (5 bases each). The CDR3 is 13 amino acids. Germline V gene lookup returns CDR1 SGHRS and CDR2 YFSETQ. Trimming shortened V by 7 bases and J by 7 bases, and 17 bases separated the two germline ends.

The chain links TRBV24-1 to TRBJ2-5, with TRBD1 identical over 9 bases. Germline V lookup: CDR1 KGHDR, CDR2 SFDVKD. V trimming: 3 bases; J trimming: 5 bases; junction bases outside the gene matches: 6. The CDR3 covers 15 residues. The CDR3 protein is CATSDGTGGWETQYF. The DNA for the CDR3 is TGTGCCACCAGTGATGGTACAGGGGGCTGGGAGACCCAGTACTTC.

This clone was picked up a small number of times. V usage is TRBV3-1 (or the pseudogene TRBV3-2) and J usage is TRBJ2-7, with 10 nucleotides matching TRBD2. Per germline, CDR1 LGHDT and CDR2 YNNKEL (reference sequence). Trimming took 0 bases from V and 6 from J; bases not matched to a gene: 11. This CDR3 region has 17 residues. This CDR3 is CASSQEGSGGAGSEQYF. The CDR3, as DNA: TGTGCCAGCAGCCAAGAGGGCAGCGGGGGGGCGGGCAGCGAGCAGTACTTC.

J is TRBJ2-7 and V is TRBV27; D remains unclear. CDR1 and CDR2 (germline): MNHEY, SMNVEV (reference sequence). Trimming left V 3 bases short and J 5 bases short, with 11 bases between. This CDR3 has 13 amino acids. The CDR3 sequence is CASSLSRSHEQYF. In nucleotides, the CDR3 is TGTGCCAGCAGTTTGTCCAGGTCCCACGAGCAGTACTTC.

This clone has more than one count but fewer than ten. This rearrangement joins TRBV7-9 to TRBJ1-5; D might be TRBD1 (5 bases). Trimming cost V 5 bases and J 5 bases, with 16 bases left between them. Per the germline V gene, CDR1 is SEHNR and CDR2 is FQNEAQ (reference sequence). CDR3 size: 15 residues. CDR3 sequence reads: CASSPGGGVDQPQHF. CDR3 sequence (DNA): TGTGCCAGCAGCCCGGGGGGTGGTGTGGATCAGCCCCAGCATTTT.

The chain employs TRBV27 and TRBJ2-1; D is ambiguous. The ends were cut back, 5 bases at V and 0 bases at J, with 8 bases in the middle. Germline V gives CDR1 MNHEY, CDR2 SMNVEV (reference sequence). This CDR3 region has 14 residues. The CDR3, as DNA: TGTGCCAGCAGTACACGGAGCTCCTACAATGAGCAGTTCTTC. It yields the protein CASSTRSSYNEQFF.

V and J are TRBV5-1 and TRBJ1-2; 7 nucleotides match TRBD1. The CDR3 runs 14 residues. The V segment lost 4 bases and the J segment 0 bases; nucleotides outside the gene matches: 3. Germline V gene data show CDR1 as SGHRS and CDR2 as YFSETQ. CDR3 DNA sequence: TGCGCCAGCAGCACAGGGGACACTAACTATGGCTACACCTTC. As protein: CASSTGDTNYGYTF.

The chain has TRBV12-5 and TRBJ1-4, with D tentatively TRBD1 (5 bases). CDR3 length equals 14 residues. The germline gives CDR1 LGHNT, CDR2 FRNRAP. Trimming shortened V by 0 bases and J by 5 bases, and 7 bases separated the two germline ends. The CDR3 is CASGLVDSNEKLFF. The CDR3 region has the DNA TGTGCTAGTGGTTTGGTCGACAGCAATGAAAAACTGTTTTTT. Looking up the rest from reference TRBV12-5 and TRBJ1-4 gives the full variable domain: DARVTQTPRHKVTEMGQEVTMRCQPILGHNTVFWYRQTMMQGLELLAYFRNRAPLDDSGMPKDRFSAEMPDATLATLKIQPSEPRDSAVYFCASGLVDSNEKLFFGSGTQLSVL.

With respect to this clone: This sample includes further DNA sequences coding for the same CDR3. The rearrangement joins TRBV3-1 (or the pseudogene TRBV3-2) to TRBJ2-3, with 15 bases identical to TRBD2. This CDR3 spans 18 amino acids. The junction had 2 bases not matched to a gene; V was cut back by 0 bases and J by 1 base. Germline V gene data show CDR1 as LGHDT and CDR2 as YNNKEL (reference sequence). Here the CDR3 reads CASSQEGLAGGGTDTQYF. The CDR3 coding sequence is TGTGCCAGCAGCCAAGAGGGACTAGCGGGAGGTGGCACAGATACGCAGTATTTT.

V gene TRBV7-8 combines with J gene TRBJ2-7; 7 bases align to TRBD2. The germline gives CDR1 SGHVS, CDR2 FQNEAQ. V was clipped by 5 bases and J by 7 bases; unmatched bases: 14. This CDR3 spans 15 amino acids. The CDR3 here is CASSPRGEVAREQYF. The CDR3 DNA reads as TGTGCCAGCAGCCCACGGGGGGAGGTCGCGCGGGAGCAGTACTTC.

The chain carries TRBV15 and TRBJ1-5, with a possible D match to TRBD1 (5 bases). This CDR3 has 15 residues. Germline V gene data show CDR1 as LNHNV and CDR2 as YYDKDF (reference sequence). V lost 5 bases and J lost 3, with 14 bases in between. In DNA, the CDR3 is TGTGCCACCAGCGGTCAGGGCATGGACAATCAGCCCCAGCATTTT. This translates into CATSGQGMDNQPQHF. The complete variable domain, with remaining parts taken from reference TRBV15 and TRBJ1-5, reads DAMVIQNPRYQVTQFGKPVTLSCSQTLNHNVMYWYQQKSSQAPKLLFHYYDKDFNNEADTPDNFQSRRPNTSFCFLDIRSPGLGDTAMYLCATSGQGMDNQPQHFGDGTRLSIL.

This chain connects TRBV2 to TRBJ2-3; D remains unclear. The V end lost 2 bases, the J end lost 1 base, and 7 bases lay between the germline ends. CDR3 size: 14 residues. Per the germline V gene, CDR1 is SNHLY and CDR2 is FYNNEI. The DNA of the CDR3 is TGTGCCAGCAGTGAATTGGCGGGCACAGATACGCAGTATTTT. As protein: CASSELAGTDTQYF.

CDR3 sequence reads: CASSIGTTTGDTQYF. The CDR3 DNA reads as TGTGCCAGTAGTATAGGGACTACGACTGGAGATACGCAGTATTTT. V usage is TRBV19 and J usage is TRBJ2-3, with D perhaps matching TRBD2 (6 bases). V lost 1 base and J 5 bases, leaving 13 bases between the germline ends. The CDR3 is 15 amino acids. CDR1 LNHDA and CDR2 SQIVND come from the germline V gene (reference sequence).

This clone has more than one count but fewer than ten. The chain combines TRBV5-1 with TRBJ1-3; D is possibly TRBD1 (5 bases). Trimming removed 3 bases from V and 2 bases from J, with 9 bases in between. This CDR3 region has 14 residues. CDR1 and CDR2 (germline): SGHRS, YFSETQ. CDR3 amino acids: CASSSGSTGNTIYF. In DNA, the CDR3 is TGCGCCAGCAGCTCAGGGAGCACTGGAAACACCATATATTTT. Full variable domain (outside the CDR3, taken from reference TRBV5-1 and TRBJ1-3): KAGVTQTPRYLIKTRGQQVTLSCSPISGHRSVSWYQQTPGQGLQFLFEYFSETQRNKGNFPGRFSGRQFSNSRSEMNVSTLELGDSALYLCASSSGSTGNTIYFGEGSWLTVV.

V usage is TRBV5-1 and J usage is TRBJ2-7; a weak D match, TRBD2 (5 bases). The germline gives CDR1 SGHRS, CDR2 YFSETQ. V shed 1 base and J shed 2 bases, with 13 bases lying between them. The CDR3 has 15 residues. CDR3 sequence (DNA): TGCGCCAGCAGCTTGTTGGCGGGCTCAACCTACGAGCAGTACTTC. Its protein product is CASSLLAGSTYEQYF.

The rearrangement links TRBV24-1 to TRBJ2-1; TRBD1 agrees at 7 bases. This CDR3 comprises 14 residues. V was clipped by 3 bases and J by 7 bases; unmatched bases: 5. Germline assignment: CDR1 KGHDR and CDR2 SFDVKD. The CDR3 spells CATSDARGLNEQFF. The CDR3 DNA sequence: TGTGCCACCAGTGATGCCAGGGGGTTGAATGAGCAGTTCTTC.

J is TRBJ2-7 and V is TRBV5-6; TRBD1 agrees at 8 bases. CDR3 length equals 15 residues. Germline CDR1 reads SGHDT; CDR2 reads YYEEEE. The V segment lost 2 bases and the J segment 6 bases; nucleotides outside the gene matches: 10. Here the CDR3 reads CASSFSGQGVGEQYF. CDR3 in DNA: TGTGCCAGCAGCTTTTCTGGACAGGGTGTGGGCGAGCAGTACTTC.

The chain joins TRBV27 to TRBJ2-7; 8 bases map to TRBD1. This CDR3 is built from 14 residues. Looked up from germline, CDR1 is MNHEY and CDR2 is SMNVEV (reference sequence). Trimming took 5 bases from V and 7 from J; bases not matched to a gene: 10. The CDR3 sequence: CASSIGTGTVEQYF. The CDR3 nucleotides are TGTGCCAGCAGTATCGGGACAGGCACCGTAGAGCAGTACTTC.

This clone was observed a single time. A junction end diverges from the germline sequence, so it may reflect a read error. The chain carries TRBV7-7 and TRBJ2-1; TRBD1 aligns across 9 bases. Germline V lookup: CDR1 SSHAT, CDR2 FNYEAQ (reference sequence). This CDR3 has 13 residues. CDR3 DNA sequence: TGTGCTAGCAGCACAACAGGGGGCAGTGAGCAGTTCTTC. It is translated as CASSTTGGSEQFF.